The 27 T cell receptor beta chains below all came from one sample that was sequenced in a study of ipilimumab plus nivolumab after autologous stem cell transplantation. The protocol was immunoSEQ multiplex PCR, while the TCRdb copy is restricted to in-frame clones and leaves out a portion. The sample holds more than 4,500 clones, about 80% seen once. The sample here was PBMCs, taken in a trial of ipilimumab plus nivolumab as post-transplant consolidation. The origin of the receptors is a male donor with multiple myeloma.

The chain recombines TRBV7-8 with TRBJ2-1; 8 bases align to TRBD2. CDR3 length equals 14 residues. CDR1 and CDR2 (germline): SGHVS, FQNEAQ. Germline trimming cut 7 bases from V and 2 bases from J; bases unmatched to any gene: 4. The CDR3 reads CASTIAGTYNEQFF. The CDR3 DNA follows: TGTGCCAGCACCATAGCGGGGACCTACAATGAGCAGTTCTTC.

The rearrangement joins TRBV7-6 to TRBJ1-4; no definite D call. The CDR3 length is 14 residues. V lost 5 bases and J 8 bases, leaving 15 bases between the germline ends. In germline, CDR1 is SGHVS, CDR2 FNYEAQ. CDR3 protein: CASSPISPGEKLFF. The CDR3 DNA reads TGTGCCAGCAGCCCGATCTCCCCGGGGGAAAAACTGTTTTTT.

This clone was recorded only once. The chain joins TRBV5-6 to TRBJ2-2, with D possibly being TRBD1 (5 bases). Trimming took off 0 bases at V and 2 bases at J, with 14 bases between the two ends. This CDR3 region has 17 residues. Germline loops: CDR1 SGHDT, CDR2 YYEEEE. The CDR3 is CASSLAKVTGNTGELFF. CDR3 in DNA: TGTGCCAGCAGCTTGGCCAAGGTAACAGGAAACACCGGGGAGCTGTTTTTT.

The V gene is TRBV11-3, the J gene TRBJ1-2; D not certain. The CDR3 loop spans 10 amino acids. The V end lost 5 bases, the J end lost 12 bases, and 10 bases lay between the germline ends. CDR1 and CDR2 (germline): SGHNT, YENEEA. CDR3 nucleotide sequence: TGTGCCAGCAGCCCCCTTGTGGACACCTTC. Translated, it gives CASSPLVDTF.

CDR3 protein: CASSYSYRGQPQHF. CDR3 bases: TGTGCCAGCAGTTATAGTTACAGGGGGCAGCCCCAGCATTTT. The chain links TRBV6-5 to TRBJ1-5, with 8 bases fitting TRBD1. The CDR3 covers 14 residues. V shed 3 bases, J shed 7 bases, and the junction held 5 bases outside the gene matches. Germline V gene data show CDR1 as MNHEY and CDR2 as SVGAGI.

The chain carries TRBV19 and TRBJ1-1; D is perhaps TRBD1 (5 bases). This CDR3 contains 13 residues. Trimming shortened V by 6 bases and J by 7 bases, and 15 bases separated the two germline ends. CDR1 is LNHDA, CDR2 SQIVND, per germline (reference sequence). CDR3 bases: TGTGCCAGTAGACCTACGGGGCCGTTTGAAGCTTTCTTT. This codes for CASRPTGPFEAFF.

This chain joins TRBV5-8 and TRBJ1-5, with D possibly TRBD1 on 6 matching bases. The V gene's germline CDR1 is SGHTS and CDR2 YDEGEE. V was pared by 2 bases and J by 6 bases, with 9 bases between. This CDR3 region has 13 residues. DNA of the CDR3: TGTGCCAGCAGCTTACAGGGTGGTCAGCCCCAGCATTTT. Translation gives CASSLQGGQPQHF.

The chain recombines TRBV7-3 with TRBJ2-6; perhaps TRBD2 as D (5 bases). The CDR3 extends over 16 amino acids. Germline CDR1 SGHTA, CDR2 FQGTGA. Trimming removed 0 bases at V and 0 bases at J, with 6 bases between. The CDR3 nucleotides read TGTGCCAGCAGCTTAACCGGGAACTCTGGGGCCAACGTCCTGACTTTC. This translates into CASSLTGNSGANVLTF.

The genes are TRBV7-9 and TRBJ2-7; unclear D gene. The germline V and J ends were trimmed by 6 bases and 2 bases, with 17 bases remaining between them. From germline, CDR1 is SEHNR and CDR2 FQNEAQ (reference sequence). There are 15 residues in the CDR3. The CDR3 region is CASSSGRRLPYEQYF. The CDR3 DNA reads TGTGCCAGCAGTTCGGGCCGACGCTTACCCTACGAGCAGTACTTC.

This chain connects TRBV4-1 to TRBJ2-5, with 9 bases aligning to TRBD2. The CDR3 is 19 amino acids. V dropped 0 bases and J dropped 2; count of bases not matched to a gene: 13. CDR1 is MGHRA and CDR2 is YSYEKL in the germline V gene. The CDR3 DNA sequence: TGCGCCAGCAGCCAAGATCTGCTAGCGGGGTGGGGAACACAAGAGACCCAGTACTTC. Its protein product is CASSQDLLAGWGTQETQYF.

This clone occurred a few times. The CDR3 spells CASSLQTGAGLGAQHF. DNA for the CDR3: TGTGCCAGCAGCCTCCAGACAGGGGCCGGCCTTGGGGCCCAGCATTTT. The chain joins TRBV7-8 to TRBJ1-5; TRBD1 matches at 8 bases. With 5 bases clipped from V and 11 bases from J, the junction kept 17 bases outside the gene matches. CDR1 is SGHVS and CDR2 is FQNEAQ in the germline V gene. CDR3 length: 16 amino acids.

The chain recombines TRBV28 with TRBJ1-3, with 9 bases that match TRBD1. The trim removed 5 bases at V and 2 bases at J, leaving 10 bases unmatched. CDR1 is MDHEN, CDR2 SYDVKM, per germline. The CDR3 totals 17 residues. The DNA of the CDR3 is TGTGCCAGCAGTCCACCGGGACAGGGTTCCGCTGGAAACACCATATATTTT. This translates into CASSPPGQGSAGNTIYF.

The V and J genes are TRBV20-1 and TRBJ1-1; D is unresolved. The CDR3 totals 11 residues. Trimming took 3 bases from V and 3 from J, leaving 5 bases between them. Germline CDR1 DFQATT, CDR2 SNEGSKA (reference sequence). CDR3 coding DNA: TGCAGTGCTAGTGTGTACACTGAAGCTTTCTTT. Translating gives CSASVYTEAFF.

The V and J genes are TRBV6-6 and TRBJ2-3; 9 bases map to TRBD2. Germline CDR1 reads MNHNY; CDR2 reads SVGAGI (reference sequence). V trimming: 4 bases; J trimming: 1 base; junction bases outside the gene matches: 3. The CDR3 runs to 15 residues. The CDR3 is CASSFVAGGTDTQYF. The CDR3, as DNA: TGTGCCAGCAGTTTTGTAGCGGGGGGCACAGATACGCAGTATTTT.

The chain links TRBV10-1 to TRBJ1-1; TRBD1 might be the D (6 bases). Germline CDR1 and CDR2: WNHNN and SYGVQD (reference sequence). CDR3 length: 12 amino acids. The V end lost 6 bases, the J end lost 4 bases, and 9 bases lay between the germline ends. CDR3 in amino acids: CASREGGTEAFF. CDR3 DNA sequence: TGCGCCAGCAGGGAGGGGGGCACTGAAGCTTTCTTT.

The chain links TRBV5-4 to TRBJ2-7; D unresolved. The germline gives CDR1 SGHNT, CDR2 YYREEE (reference sequence). The V gene lost 1 base and the J gene lost 3 bases, with 2 bases spanning the gap. This CDR3 is built from 11 residues. The CDR3, as DNA: TGTGCCAGCAGCTTGAACTACGAGCAGTACTTC. It translates to CASSLNYEQYF.

The rearrangement joins TRBV6-6 to TRBJ2-5; 7 positions agree with TRBD2. CDR3 length: 16 amino acids. The junction had 7 bases not matched to a gene; V was cut back by 0 bases and J by 3 bases. Germline-derived CDR1 and CDR2 are MNHNY and SVGAGI (reference sequence). The DNA of the CDR3 is TGTGCCAGCAGTTACTCGGGGGGGACTGGGAAAGAGACCCAGTACTTC. Encoded protein: CASSYSGGTGKETQYF.

CDR3 in amino acids: CASSLSWGGPYTDTQYF. CDR3 nucleotide sequence: TGTGCCAGCAGTTTATCTTGGGGGGGGCCGTACACAGATACGCAGTATTTT. The chain recombines TRBV27 with TRBJ2-3, with D possibly being TRBD2 (7 bases). Germline CDR1 and CDR2: MNHEY and SMNVEV (reference sequence). The V and J ends lost 0 bases and 2 bases respectively, with 15 bases between them. This CDR3 spans 17 amino acids.

The J gene is TRBJ1-2, the V gene TRBV25-1; D unclear. Trimming removed 6 bases from V and 6 bases from J, with 11 bases in between. This CDR3 region has 12 residues. Looked up from germline, CDR1 is MGHDK and CDR2 is SYGVNS. The CDR3 sequence: CASSAPRDGYTF. The CDR3 nucleotides read TGTGCCAGCAGCGCCCCCCGTGATGGCTACACCTTC.

The genes are TRBV28 and TRBJ2-4, with D possibly called TRBD1 or TRBD2 (5 bases each). This CDR3 region has 11 residues. Trimming took 6 bases from V and 7 from J, leaving 7 bases between them. The germline CDR1 and CDR2 sequences are MDHEN and SYDVKM. The CDR3 reads CASSRDNIQYF. The DNA of the CDR3 is TGTGCCAGCAGCAGGGACAACATTCAGTACTTC. Full variable domain (outside the CDR3, taken from reference TRBV28 and TRBJ2-4): DVKVTQSSRYLVKRTGEKVFLECVQDMDHENMFWYRQDPGLGLRLIYFSYDVKMKEKGDIPEGYSVSREKKERFSLILESASTNQTSMYLCASSRDNIQYFGAGTRLSVL.

V is TRBV5-4 and J is TRBJ2-5, with 9 bases fitting TRBD2. Germline V gene data show CDR1 as SGHNT and CDR2 as YYREEE (reference sequence). V dropped 3 bases and J dropped 4; count of bases not matched to a gene: 10. CDR3 length: 16 amino acids. CDR3 sequence (DNA): TGTGCCAGCAGCTCCCGTTCTAGCGGGGTAGGAGAGACCCAGTACTTC. Residues: CASSSRSSGVGETQYF. Filled out from reference TRBV5-4 and TRBJ2-5, the complete variable domain reads ETGVTQSPTHLIKTRGQQVTLRCSSQSGHNTVSWYQQALGQGPQFIFQYYREEENGRGNFPPRFSGLQFPNYSSELNVNALELDDSALYLCASSSRSSGVGETQYFGPGTRLLVL.

V is TRBV7-9 and J is TRBJ1-1, with D perhaps TRBD1 (6 bases). The length of the CDR3 is 14 residues. Trimming removed 5 bases at V and 6 bases at J, with 16 bases between. The germline V gene encodes CDR1 SEHNR and CDR2 FQNEAQ (reference sequence). In DNA form, the CDR3 reads TGTGCCAGCAGCCCCCCCCGCGGGGGCGCTGAAGCTTTCTTT. Translation gives CASSPPRGGAEAFF.

The chain recombines TRBV7-6 with TRBJ1-3; D is unresolved. V was shortened by 5 bases and J by 2 bases, with 7 bases between the two germline ends. The CDR3 runs to 13 residues. Looked up from germline, CDR1 is SGHVS and CDR2 is FNYEAQ. The CDR3 nucleotides are TGTGCCAGCAGCCCCCTCCCTGGAAACACCATATATTTT. This gives the protein CASSPLPGNTIYF.

The V gene is TRBV5-4, the J gene TRBJ2-3; the D is unclear. Trimming took 5 bases from V and 5 from J, leaving 15 bases between them. The CDR3 is 14 amino acids. Germline CDR1 SGHNT, CDR2 YYREEE (reference sequence). The DNA of the CDR3 is TGTGCCAGCAGGTGGTCGACTGATGGAGATACGCAGTATTTT. It codes for CASRWSTDGDTQYF.

V is TRBV7-9 and J is TRBJ2-5, with D maybe TRBD2 (5 bases). Germline V gene data show CDR1 as SEHNR and CDR2 as FQNEAQ (reference sequence). Trimming took 3 bases from V and 4 from J, leaving 24 bases between them. The CDR3 has 18 residues. CDR3 loop: CASSFPAWYGRGRETQYF. The CDR3 DNA reads as TGTGCCAGCAGCTTCCCGGCTTGGTACGGCCGCGGGCGAGAGACCCAGTACTTC.

The chain employs TRBV10-1 and TRBJ2-2; 9 bases fit TRBD2. The CDR3 sequence is 15 residues long. V lost 3 bases, J lost 7 bases, and 6 bases stayed unmatched. The germline gives CDR1 WNHNN, CDR2 SYGVQD (reference sequence). CDR3 region: CASSETAGGLGELFF. Written as DNA, the CDR3 is TGCGCCAGCAGTGAAACGGCGGGGGGGCTCGGGGAGCTGTTTTTT.

The V call is TRBV19, the J call TRBJ1-5; D perhaps matches TRBD1 (6 bases). The CDR3 is 14 residues long. V lost 4 bases and J 3 bases, leaving 10 bases between the germline ends. Germline V gene data show CDR1 as LNHDA and CDR2 as SQIVND (reference sequence). CDR3 sequence (DNA): TGTGCCAGTAGTACCGGGGGCTACAATCAGCCCCAGCATTTT. Its translation: CASSTGGYNQPQHF.